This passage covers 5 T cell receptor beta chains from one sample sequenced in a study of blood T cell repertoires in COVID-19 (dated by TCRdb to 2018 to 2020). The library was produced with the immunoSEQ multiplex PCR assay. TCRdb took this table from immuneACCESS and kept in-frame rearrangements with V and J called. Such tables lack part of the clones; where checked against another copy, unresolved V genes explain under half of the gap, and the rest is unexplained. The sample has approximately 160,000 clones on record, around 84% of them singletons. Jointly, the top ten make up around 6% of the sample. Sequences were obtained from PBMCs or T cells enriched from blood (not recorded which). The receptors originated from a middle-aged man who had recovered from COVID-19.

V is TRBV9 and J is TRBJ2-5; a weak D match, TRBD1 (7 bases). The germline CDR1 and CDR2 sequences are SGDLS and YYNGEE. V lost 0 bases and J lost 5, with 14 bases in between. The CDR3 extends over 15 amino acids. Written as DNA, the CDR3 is TGTGCCAGCAGCGTAGGAGTACAGGGGAGGGAGACCCAGTACTTC. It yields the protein CASSVGVQGRETQYF.

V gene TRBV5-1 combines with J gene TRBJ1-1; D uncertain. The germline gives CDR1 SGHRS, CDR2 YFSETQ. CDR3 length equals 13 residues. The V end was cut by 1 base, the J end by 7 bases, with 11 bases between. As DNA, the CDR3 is TGCGCCAGCAGCTTGAACCCGGGGTATGAAGCTTTCTTT. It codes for CASSLNPGYEAFF.

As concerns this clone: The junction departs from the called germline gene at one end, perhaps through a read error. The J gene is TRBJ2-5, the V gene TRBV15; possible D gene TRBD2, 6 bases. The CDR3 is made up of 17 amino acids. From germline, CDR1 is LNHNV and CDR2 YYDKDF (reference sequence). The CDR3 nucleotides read TGTGCCACCAGCAGAGATAATCGGGACTCACCTCAAGGGACCCAGTACTTC. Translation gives CATSRDNRDSPQGTQYF.

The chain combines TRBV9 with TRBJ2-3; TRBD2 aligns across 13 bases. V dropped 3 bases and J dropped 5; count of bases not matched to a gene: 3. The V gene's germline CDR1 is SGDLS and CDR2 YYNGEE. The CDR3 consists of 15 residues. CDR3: CASSDTSGGGDTQYF. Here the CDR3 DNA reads TGTGCCAGCAGCGATACTAGCGGGGGGGGAGATACGCAGTATTTT.

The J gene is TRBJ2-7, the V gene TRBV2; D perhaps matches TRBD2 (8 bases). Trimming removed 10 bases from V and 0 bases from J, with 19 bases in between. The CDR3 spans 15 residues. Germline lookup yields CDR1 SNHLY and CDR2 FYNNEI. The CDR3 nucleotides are TGTGCCACCCGCAGGGGGAGCGGGAGCTCCTACGAGCAGTACGTC. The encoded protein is CATRRGSGSSYEQYV.